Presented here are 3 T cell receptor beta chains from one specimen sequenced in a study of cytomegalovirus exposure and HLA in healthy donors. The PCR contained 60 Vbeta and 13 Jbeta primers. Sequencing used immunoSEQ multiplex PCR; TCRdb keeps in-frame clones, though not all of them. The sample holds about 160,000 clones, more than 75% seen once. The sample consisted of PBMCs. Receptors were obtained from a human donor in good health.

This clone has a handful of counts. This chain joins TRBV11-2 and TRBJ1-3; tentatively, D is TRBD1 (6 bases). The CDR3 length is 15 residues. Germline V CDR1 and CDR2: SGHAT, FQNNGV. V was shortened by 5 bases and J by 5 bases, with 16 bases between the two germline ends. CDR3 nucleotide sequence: TGTGCCAGCAGCCCTGGGGCACAGGGAAGAAACACCATATATTTT. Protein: CASSPGAQGRNTIYF.

The CDR3 loop is CASSDGRVEINHEQYF. The CDR3 coding sequence is TGTGCCAGCAGCGACGGCCGGGTCGAAATTAACCACGAGCAGTACTTC. The chain carries TRBV9 and TRBJ2-7, with D hard to call. In germline, CDR1 is SGDLS, CDR2 YYNGEE. Trimming took off 3 bases at V and 5 bases at J, with 21 bases between the two ends. CDR3 size: 16 residues.

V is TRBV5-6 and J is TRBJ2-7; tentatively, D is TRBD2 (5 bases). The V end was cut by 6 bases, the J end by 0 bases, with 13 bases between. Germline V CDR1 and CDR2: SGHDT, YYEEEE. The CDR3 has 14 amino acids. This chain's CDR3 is CASTKTGSSYEQYF. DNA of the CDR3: TGTGCCAGCACCAAGACGGGGAGCTCCTACGAGCAGTACTTC.